The source of this TCR beta chain is a study of blood T cell repertoires in COVID-19. Assay: immunoSEQ multiplex PCR; the TCRdb copy retains only in-frame clones and omits some. The repertoire includes approximately 280,000 clones, around 90% of them detected once, and about 6.1% sits in the top ten. CDR1 is LGHNA and CDR2 is YNFKEQ in the germline V gene. The CDR3 consists of 16 residues. Between the trimmed V and J ends, which lost 1 base and 3 bases, there was a span of 16 bases. Participant-reported clinical history was the basis for cohort assignment. In Cohort 3, a recovered donor had either two negative PCRs, clearance, or symptom resolution.

This receptor was taken from a woman aged 40-49 years who had recovered from COVID-19. The specimen was PBMCs or T cells enriched from blood (not recorded which). This chain joins TRBV4-2 and TRBJ2-7; no clear D gene. The CDR3 DNA reads as TGTGCCAGCAGCCAAGTGACAAAGACGGTCGGCTACGAGCAGTACTTC. Amino acids: CASSQVTKTVGYEQYF.